This TCR beta chain was profiled in a study of regulatory T cells in long-lasting Graves disease. TCR beta libraries were built with iRepertoire HTBI primers and Arm-PCR of CDR3 regions. TCRdb used MiXCR to reprocess the multiplex PCR reads, holding one entry per CDR3 protein. This table has 400,000 to 550,000 distinct CDR3 sequences, more than 13% appearing once. The time point: newly diagnosed GD, antithyroid drugs for less than 3 months. There was RNA extracted from PBMCs, and the TCR library was made from it. Patient provenance is recorded as an endocrinology department in Xi'an, China. The CDR3 totals 13 residues. The germline V gene has CDR1 GTSNPN and CDR2 SVGIG (reference sequence). Trimming removed 2 bases at V and 1 base at J, with 8 bases between. The sample was also reused in another study, on T cells in Graves' hyperthyroidism and ophthalmopathy. That report notes: Graves' hyperthyroidism qualified as stable when ophthalmopathy did not progress within 18 months. Not enrolled were patients with uncontrolled infection, other autoimmune disease, pregnancy or lactation. The HTBI primer set drove a first-round RT-PCR of the TCR CDR3.

The genes are TRBV30 and TRBJ1-1; no clear D. Source: peripheral blood mononuclear cells (PBMCs), taken at new diagnosis, from a patient treated with antithyroid drugs. The receptor's source is a woman in her twenties or thirties with Graves disease. CDR3 in DNA: TGTGCCTGGAGTATACGAGAGAACACTGAAGCTTTCTTT. Its protein product is CAWSIRENTEAFF.